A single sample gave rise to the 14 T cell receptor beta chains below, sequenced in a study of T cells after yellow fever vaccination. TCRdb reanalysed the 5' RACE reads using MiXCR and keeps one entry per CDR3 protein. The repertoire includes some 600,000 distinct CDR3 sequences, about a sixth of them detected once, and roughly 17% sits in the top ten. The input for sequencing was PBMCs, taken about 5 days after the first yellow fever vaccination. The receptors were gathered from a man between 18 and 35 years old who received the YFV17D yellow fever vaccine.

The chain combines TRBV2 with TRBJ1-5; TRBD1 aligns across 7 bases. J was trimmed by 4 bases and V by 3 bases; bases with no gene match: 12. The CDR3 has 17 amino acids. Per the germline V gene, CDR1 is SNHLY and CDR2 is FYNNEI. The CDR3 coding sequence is TGTGCCAGCAGTGATAAAGCGGACAGGCGGGATAATCAGCCCCAGCATTTT. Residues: CASSDKADRRDNQPQHF. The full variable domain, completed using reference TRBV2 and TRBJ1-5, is EPEVTQTPSHQVTQMGQEVILRCVPISNHLYFYWYRQILGQKVEFLVSFYNNEISEKSEIFDDQFSVERPDGSNFTLKIRSTKLEDSAMYFCASSDKADRRDNQPQHFGDGTRLSIL.

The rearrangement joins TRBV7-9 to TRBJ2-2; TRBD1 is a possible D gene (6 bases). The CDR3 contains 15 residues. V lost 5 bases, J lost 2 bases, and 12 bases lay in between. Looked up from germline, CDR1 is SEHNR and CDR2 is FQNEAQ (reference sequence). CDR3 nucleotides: TGTGCCAGCAGCCTGACGACAGGAAACACCGGGGAGCTGTTTTTT. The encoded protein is CASSLTTGNTGELFF.

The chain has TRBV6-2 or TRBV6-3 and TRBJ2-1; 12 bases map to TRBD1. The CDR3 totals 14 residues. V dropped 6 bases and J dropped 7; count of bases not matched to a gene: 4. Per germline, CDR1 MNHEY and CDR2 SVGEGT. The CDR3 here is CASRGTGGKNEQFF. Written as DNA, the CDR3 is TGTGCCAGCAGGGGGACAGGGGGCAAGAATGAGCAGTTCTTC.

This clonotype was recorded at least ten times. The CDR3 DNA reads TGTGCCAGCAGTTACGGCGGGGGCTCCTACAATGAGCAGTTCTTC. Amino acid sequence: CASSYGGGSYNEQFF. V usage is TRBV6-5 and J usage is TRBJ2-1, with 7 positions matching TRBD2. V gave up 2 bases and J gave up 0 bases; unmatched junction bases: 1. The CDR3 runs to 15 residues. Germline values: CDR1 MNHEY, CDR2 SVGAGI.

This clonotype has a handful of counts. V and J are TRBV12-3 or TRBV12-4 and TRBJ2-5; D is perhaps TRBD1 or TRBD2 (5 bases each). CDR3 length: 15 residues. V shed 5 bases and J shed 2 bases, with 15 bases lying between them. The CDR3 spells CASSRNPGPQETQYF. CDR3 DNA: TGTGCCAGCAGTCGCAATCCGGGGCCTCAAGAGACCCAGTACTTC.

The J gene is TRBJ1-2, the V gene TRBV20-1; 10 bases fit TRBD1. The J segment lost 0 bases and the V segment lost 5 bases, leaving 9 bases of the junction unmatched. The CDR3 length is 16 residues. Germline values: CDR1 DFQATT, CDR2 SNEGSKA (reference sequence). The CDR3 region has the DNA TGCAGTGCTCGACCCCTCGGACAGGGGGCTAACTATGGCTACACCTTC. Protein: CSARPLGQGANYGYTF.

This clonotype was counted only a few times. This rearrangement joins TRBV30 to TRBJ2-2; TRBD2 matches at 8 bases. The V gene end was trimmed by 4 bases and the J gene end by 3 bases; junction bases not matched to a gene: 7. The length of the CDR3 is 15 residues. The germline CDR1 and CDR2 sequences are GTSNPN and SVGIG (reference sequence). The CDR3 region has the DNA TGTGCCTGGAAGGGTAGCGGGGCCCACACCGGGGAGCTGTTTTTT. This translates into CAWKGSGAHTGELFF.

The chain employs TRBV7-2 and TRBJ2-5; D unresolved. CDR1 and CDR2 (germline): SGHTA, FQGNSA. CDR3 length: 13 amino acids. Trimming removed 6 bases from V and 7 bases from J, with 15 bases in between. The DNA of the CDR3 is TGTGCCAGCAGTACGGACGTGCGCCGGACCCAGTACTTC. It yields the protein CASSTDVRRTQYF.

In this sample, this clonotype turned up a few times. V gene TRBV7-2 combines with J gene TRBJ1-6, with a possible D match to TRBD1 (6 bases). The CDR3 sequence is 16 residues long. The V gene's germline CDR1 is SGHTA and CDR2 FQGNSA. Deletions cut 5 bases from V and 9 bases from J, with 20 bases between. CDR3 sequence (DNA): TGTGCCAGCAGCCTACCTATAACCAGGGGCGGTTCACCCCTCCACTTT. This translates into CASSLPITRGGSPLHF.

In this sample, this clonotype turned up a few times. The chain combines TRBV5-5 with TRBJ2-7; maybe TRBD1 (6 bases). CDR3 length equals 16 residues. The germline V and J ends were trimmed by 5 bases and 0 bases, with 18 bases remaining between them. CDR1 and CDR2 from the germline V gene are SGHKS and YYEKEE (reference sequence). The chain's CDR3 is CASRPRQDRSSYEQYV. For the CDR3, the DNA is TGTGCCAGCAGACCAAGACAGGACCGAAGCTCCTACGAGCAGTACGTC.

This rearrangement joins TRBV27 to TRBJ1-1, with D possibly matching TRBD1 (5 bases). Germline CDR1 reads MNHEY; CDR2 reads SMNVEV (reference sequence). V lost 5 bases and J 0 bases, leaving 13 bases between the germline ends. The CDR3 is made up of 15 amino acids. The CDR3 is CASSPLMGLNTEAFF. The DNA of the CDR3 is TGTGCCAGCAGTCCCCTCATGGGGCTGAACACTGAAGCTTTCTTT.

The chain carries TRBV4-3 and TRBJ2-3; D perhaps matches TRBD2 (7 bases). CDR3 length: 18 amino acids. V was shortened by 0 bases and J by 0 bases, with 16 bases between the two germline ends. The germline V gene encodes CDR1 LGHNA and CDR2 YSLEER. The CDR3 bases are TGCGCCAGCAGCCAAGATGTCGGGGGGCCAATTAGCACAGATACGCAGTATTTT. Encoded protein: CASSQDVGGPISTDTQYF.

CDR3 coding DNA: TGCCTTTACTTGGACTACGAGCAGTACTTC. This codes for CLYLDYEQYF. The genes are TRBV20-1 and TRBJ2-7; no clear D gene. The CDR3 runs to 10 residues. CDR1 is DFQATT and CDR2 is SNEGSKA in the germline V gene (reference sequence).

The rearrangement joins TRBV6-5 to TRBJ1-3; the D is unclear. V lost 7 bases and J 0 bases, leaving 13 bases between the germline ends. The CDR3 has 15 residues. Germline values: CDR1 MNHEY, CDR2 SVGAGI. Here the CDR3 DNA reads TGTGCCAGCAAGCCGTCCGAATACTCTGGAAACACCATATATTTT. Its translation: CASKPSEYSGNTIYF.